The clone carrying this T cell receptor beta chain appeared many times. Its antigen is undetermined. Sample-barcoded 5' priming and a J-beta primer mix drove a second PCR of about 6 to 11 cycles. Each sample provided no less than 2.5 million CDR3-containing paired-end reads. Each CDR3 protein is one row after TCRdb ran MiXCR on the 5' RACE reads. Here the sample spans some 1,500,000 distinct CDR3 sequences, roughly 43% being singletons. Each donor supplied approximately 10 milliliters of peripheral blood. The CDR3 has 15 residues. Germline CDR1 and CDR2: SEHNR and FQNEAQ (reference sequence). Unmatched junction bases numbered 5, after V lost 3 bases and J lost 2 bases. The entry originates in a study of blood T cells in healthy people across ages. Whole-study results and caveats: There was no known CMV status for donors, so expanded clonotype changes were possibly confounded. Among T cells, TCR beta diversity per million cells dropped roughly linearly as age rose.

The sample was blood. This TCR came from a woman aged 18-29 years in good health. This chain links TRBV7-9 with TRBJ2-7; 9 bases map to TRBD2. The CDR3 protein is CASSFGLATTYEQYF. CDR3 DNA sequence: TGTGCCAGCAGCTTCGGACTAGCGACTACCTACGAGCAGTACTTC.